Described below is a single TCR beta chain sequence and its context. Sequencing was performed with immunoSEQ multiplex PCR; in TCRdb, only in-frame clones are kept and a portion is missing. The table includes about 400,000 clones, around 95% detected once. This specimen belongs to a study of shared T cell receptors in the human thymus. The germline CDR1 and CDR2 sequences are SQVTM and ANQGSEA. V shed 7 bases and J shed 6 bases, with 8 bases lying between them. The CDR3 loop spans 10 amino acids. The TCR originated in a human donor. V and J are TRBV29-1 and TRBJ2-3; D perhaps matches TRBD2 (5 bases). Sequenced: thymocytes. CDR3 DNA sequence: TGCAGCGCCGGCGGGGATACGCAGTATTTT. This translates into CSAGGDTQYF.